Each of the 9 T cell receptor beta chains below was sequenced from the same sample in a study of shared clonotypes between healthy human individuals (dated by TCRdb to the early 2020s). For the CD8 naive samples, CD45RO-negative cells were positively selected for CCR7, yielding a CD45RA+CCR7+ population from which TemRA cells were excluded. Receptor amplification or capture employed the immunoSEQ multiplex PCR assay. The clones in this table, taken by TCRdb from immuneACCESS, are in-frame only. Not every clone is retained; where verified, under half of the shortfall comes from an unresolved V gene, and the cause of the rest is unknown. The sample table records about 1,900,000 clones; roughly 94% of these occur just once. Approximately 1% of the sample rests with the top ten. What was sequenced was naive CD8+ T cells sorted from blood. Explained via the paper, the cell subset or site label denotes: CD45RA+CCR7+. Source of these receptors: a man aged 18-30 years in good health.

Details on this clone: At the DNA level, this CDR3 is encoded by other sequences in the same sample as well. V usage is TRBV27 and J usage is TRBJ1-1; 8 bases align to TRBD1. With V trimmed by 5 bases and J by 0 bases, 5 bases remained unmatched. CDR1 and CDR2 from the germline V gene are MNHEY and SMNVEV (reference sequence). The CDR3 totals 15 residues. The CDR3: CASSPRTGMNTEAFF. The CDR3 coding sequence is TGTGCCAGCAGTCCCCGGACAGGGATGAACACTGAAGCTTTCTTT.

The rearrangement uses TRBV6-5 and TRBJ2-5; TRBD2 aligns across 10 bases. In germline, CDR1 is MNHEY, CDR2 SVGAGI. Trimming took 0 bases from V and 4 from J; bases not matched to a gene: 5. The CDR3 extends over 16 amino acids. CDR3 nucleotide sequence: TGTGCCAGCAGTTACTCGCATCTAGCGGGAGTAGAGACCCAGTACTTC. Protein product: CASSYSHLAGVETQYF.

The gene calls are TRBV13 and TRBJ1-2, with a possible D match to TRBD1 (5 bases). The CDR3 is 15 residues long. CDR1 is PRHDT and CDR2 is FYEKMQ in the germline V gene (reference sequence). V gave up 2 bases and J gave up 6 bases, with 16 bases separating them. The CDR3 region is CASSLRMGRINGYTF. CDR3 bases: TGTGCCAGCAGCTTAAGGATGGGACGCATAAATGGCTACACCTTC.

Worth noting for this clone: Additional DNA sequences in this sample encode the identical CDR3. Here the CDR3 reads CASSSTSGPYEQYF. The CDR3 coding sequence is TGCGCCAGCAGCTCGACTAGCGGACCCTACGAGCAGTACTTC. The J gene is TRBJ2-7, the V gene TRBV5-1, with 9 bases fitting TRBD2. V lost 3 bases to trimming and J lost 2 bases; unmatched junction nucleotides: 3. Germline-derived CDR1 and CDR2 are SGHRS and YFSETQ. This CDR3 is built from 14 residues.

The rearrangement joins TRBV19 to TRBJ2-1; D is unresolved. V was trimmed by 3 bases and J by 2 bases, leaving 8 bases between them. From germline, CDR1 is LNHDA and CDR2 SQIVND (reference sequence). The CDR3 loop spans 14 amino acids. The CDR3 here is CASSMVGTYNEQFF. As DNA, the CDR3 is TGTGCCAGTAGTATGGTGGGCACCTACAATGAGCAGTTCTTC.

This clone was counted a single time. In nucleotides, the CDR3 is TGTGCCAGCAGAGACGGAACAGGTGGCTACGAGCAGTACTTC. It codes for CASRDGTGGYEQYF. V and J are TRBV27 and TRBJ2-7, with a possible D match to TRBD1 (5 bases). Trimming stripped 6 bases from V and 3 bases from J, with 15 bases between. CDR3 length equals 14 residues. The germline gives CDR1 MNHEY, CDR2 SMNVEV (reference sequence).

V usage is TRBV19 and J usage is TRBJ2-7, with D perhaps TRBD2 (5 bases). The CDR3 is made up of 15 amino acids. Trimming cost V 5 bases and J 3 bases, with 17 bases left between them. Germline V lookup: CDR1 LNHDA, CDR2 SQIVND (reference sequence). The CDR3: CASSETGIGVYEQYF. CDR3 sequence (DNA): TGTGCCAGTAGTGAAACCGGGATCGGAGTCTACGAGCAGTACTTC.

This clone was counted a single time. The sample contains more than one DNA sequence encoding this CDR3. This CDR3 reads CASSMGGLEQYF. As DNA, the CDR3 is TGTGCCAGTAGTATGGGCGGTCTGGAGCAGTACTTC. The V and J genes are TRBV19 and TRBJ2-7; no clear D. Germline CDR1 is LNHDA and CDR2 is SQIVND (reference sequence). V lost 3 bases and J 7 bases, leaving 10 bases between the germline ends. This CDR3 comprises 12 residues.

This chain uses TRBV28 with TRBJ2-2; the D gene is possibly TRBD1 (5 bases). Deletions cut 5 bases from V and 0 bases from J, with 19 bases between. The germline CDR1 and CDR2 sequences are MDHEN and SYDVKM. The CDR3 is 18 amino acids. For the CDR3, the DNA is TGTGCCAGCAGTAGCAGGACACCGGCTGCCTCGAACACCGGGGAGCTGTTTTTT. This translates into CASSSRTPAASNTGELFF. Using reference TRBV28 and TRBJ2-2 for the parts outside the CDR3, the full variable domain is DVKVTQSSRYLVKRTGEKVFLECVQDMDHENMFWYRQDPGLGLRLIYFSYDVKMKEKGDIPEGYSVSREKKERFSLILESASTNQTSMYLCASSSRTPAASNTGELFFGEGSRLTVL.